This TCR beta chain was profiled in a study of T-cell memory formation after mild COVID-19. Study observations and caveats: Second-wave clones that peaked on day 37 lacked confirmed SARS-CoV-2 specificity. The pre-infection memory compartment contained some responding clones, suggesting cross-reactive memory joined. Day 15 to 85 contracting clones showed balanced CD4/CD8; later expanders leaned CD4+.

TCRdb re-analysed the 5' RACE reads in MiXCR, keeping a single row per CDR3 protein. The sample shows 250,000 to 300,000 distinct CDR3 sequences, about a sixth of them seen only once. This clonotype was counted ten times or more. What it recognizes is unknown. Germline V gene data show CDR1 as SGHVS and CDR2 as FNYEAQ. V lost 1 base and J 6 bases, leaving 10 bases between the germline ends. The CDR3 extends over 13 amino acids. The clonotype comes from a man between 18 and 29 years old who had mild COVID-19 (a few samples of this study predate the infection). Cell type and time point are not known. The V gene is TRBV7-6, the J gene TRBJ2-7; D might be TRBD2 (5 bases). Material for sequencing was PBMCs or a T cell subset sorted from them (not recorded which). The CDR3, as DNA: TGTGCCAGCAGCTTAGACGTGAGCGGCGAGCAGTACTTC. Translation gives CASSLDVSGEQYF. Filled out from reference TRBV7-6 and TRBJ2-7, the complete variable domain reads GAGVSQSPRYKVTKRGQDVALRCDPISGHVSLYWYRQALGQGPEFLTYFNYEAQQDKSGLPNDRFSAERPEGSISTLTIQRTEQRDSAMYRCASSLDVSGEQYFGPGTRLTVT.